These 8 T cell receptor beta chains came from one sample sequenced in a study of identical twins. MiXCR, applied by TCRdb to the 5' RACE reads, yields one record per CDR3 protein. The data show hundreds of thousands of distinct CDR3 sequences, with roughly 6.2% seen just once and 1.5% to 2% held by the top ten. Sequencing was carried out using naive T cells sorted from blood. The receptor set was obtained from a man aged 18 to 30 in good health.

Only a few counts were recorded for this clonotype. This rearrangement joins TRBV6-1 to TRBJ2-2; tentatively, D is TRBD1 (6 bases). This CDR3 comprises 15 residues. The germline V gene encodes CDR1 MNHNS and CDR2 SASEGT. Trimming removed 6 bases from V and 0 bases from J, with 11 bases in between. This CDR3 reads CASRLRTANTGELFF. The CDR3 bases are TGTGCCAGCAGATTGCGGACAGCGAACACCGGGGAGCTGTTTTTT.

This clonotype was counted ten times or more. The chain has TRBV11-2 and TRBJ2-5, with 15 positions matching TRBD2. Looked up from germline, CDR1 is SGHAT and CDR2 is FQNNGV. The CDR3 contains 18 residues. J was trimmed by 5 bases and V by 1 base; bases with no gene match: 8. This chain's CDR3 is CASSLGGLAGGLGETQYF. Here the CDR3 DNA reads TGTGCCAGCAGCTTAGGGGGACTAGCGGGAGGTTTGGGCGAGACCCAGTACTTC. The complete variable domain, with remaining parts taken from reference TRBV11-2 and TRBJ2-5, reads EAGVAQSPRYKIIEKRQSVAFWCNPISGHATLYWYQQILGQGPKLLIQFQNNGVVDDSQLPKDRFSAERLKGVDSTLKIQPAKLEDSAVYLCASSLGGLAGGLGETQYFGPGTRLLVL.

This clonotype was detected ten times or more. V usage is TRBV5-4 and J usage is TRBJ2-1, with 8 bases lining up with TRBD2. V was pared by 2 bases and J by 7 bases, with 5 bases of the junction left unmatched. The CDR3 extends over 14 amino acids. Germline V lookup: CDR1 SGHNT, CDR2 YYREEE (reference sequence). The CDR3 protein is CASSLSGSLNEQFF. In DNA, the CDR3 is TGTGCCAGCAGCTTAAGCGGGAGTCTTAATGAGCAGTTCTTC.

This clonotype was counted a few times. The chain carries TRBV27 and TRBJ2-3; D uncertain. Trimming took 4 bases from V and 6 from J, leaving 11 bases between them. CDR3 length: 13 amino acids. Germline V CDR1 and CDR2: MNHEY, SMNVEV (reference sequence). In DNA form, the CDR3 reads TGTGCCAGCAGTTCACGCCCCGTGGATACGCAGTATTTT. Protein sequence: CASSSRPVDTQYF.

This clonotype was counted ten times or more. V usage is TRBV15 and J usage is TRBJ2-1, with D perhaps matching TRBD2 (6 bases). This CDR3 is built from 14 residues. The V gene lost 5 bases and the J gene lost 4 bases, with 12 bases spanning the gap. Per germline, CDR1 LNHNV and CDR2 YYDKDF (reference sequence). The chain's CDR3 is CATSWEAGYNEQFF. The CDR3 DNA is TGTGCCACCAGCTGGGAGGCCGGTTACAATGAGCAGTTCTTC.

The sample holds a few counts of this clonotype. The V call is TRBV15, the J call TRBJ2-5; 15 bases match TRBD2. The junction had 7 bases not matched to a gene; V was cut back by 3 bases and J by 5 bases. Germline V gene lookup returns CDR1 LNHNV and CDR2 YYDKDF (reference sequence). The CDR3 runs 17 residues. DNA for the CDR3: TGTGCCACCAGCAGCGGACTAGCGGGAGGGCCGGTTGAGACCCAGTACTTC. Translating gives CATSSGLAGGPVETQYF.

As to this clonotype: Just one base apart from a much larger clone, this may be a read error. The chain recombines TRBV14 with TRBJ2-2; D is uncertain. Trimming left V 1 base short and J 6 bases short, with 3 bases between. This CDR3 is 12 amino acids long. Germline CDR1 is SGHDN and CDR2 is FVKESK. CDR3 sequence: CASSQASGELFF. The CDR3 DNA is TGTGCCAGCAGCCAAGCCTCCGGGGAGCTGTTTTTT.

This clonotype occurred many times. This chain links TRBV3-1 with TRBJ2-1; TRBD2 aligns across 13 bases. CDR1 and CDR2 (germline): LGHDT, YNNKEL (reference sequence). The ends lost 5 bases at V and 8 bases at J; junction bases unmatched: 6. The CDR3 covers 15 residues. The CDR3 region has the DNA TGTGCCAGCAGCGCCGGACTAGCGGGAGACTATGAGCAGTTCTTC. Translating gives CASSAGLAGDYEQFF.